This TCR beta chain came from a study of blood T cell repertoires in COVID-19. For the study at large: The United States, Italy and Spain provided the acute and convalescent COVID-19 samples. PBMCs, B-cell-depleted T cells, or T cells provided the cDNA or gDNA that made up the material.

Authors' analysis steps: Using reference gene primer amplification, nucleated cell counts were estimated. Sequencing was performed with immunoSEQ multiplex PCR; in TCRdb, only in-frame clones are kept and a portion is missing. V and J calls and clone size follow that table, whereas D and trimming were derived from the DNA. The table has some 530,000 clones, approximately 83% seen once. The CDR3 is made up of 17 amino acids. With V trimmed by 1 base and J by 7 bases, 6 bases remained unmatched. Germline V gene lookup returns CDR1 SGHTA and CDR2 FQGNSA. The source is a human donor in a cohort sampled during active COVID-19. The sample comprised peripheral blood. The chain couples TRBV7-2 to TRBJ2-1, with 14 bases aligning to TRBD2. The CDR3 here is CASSLGPGLAGGNEQFF. Here the CDR3 DNA reads TGTGCCAGCAGCTTAGGGCCCGGACTAGCGGGAGGTAATGAGCAGTTCTTC. Complete variable domain (other parts from reference TRBV7-2 and TRBJ2-1): GAGVSQSPSNKVTEKGKDVELRCDPISGHTALYWYRQSLGQGLEFLIYFQGNSAPDKSGLPSDRFSAERTGGSVSTLTIQRTQQEDSAVYLCASSLGPGLAGGNEQFFGPGTRLTVL.